This T cell receptor (beta chain) was documented in a study of T cell repertoires in cytomegalovirus infection. On the study more broadly: In public TCR beta signatures, there were indications of both CMV infection and matching HLA type. Whole-study findings and limits: Cumulative public TCR beta family frequency identified carriers of CMV plus the relevant HLA. HLA-C-restricted TCR beta clonotypes specific for CMV led the ex vivo response.

With respect to this clonotype: Antigen specificity is unknown.

Via MiXCR, TCRdb re-called the reads, giving one row per CDR3 protein. The sample shows fewer than 350,000 distinct CDR3 sequences, roughly 9.5% of them seen only once. The trim removed 4 bases at V and 4 bases at J, leaving 7 bases unmatched. The germline V gene encodes CDR1 SGHVS and CDR2 FNYEAQ. The CDR3 consists of 15 residues. The chain has TRBV7-6 and TRBJ2-1; 7 positions agree with TRBD1. This sequence was found in a human donor in good health (CMV status not recorded). Some clones in this sample may be carry-over from other donors' samples. The sequencing input was PBMCs. CDR3 nucleotide sequence: TGTGCCAGCAGCTCCGGACAGGCGACGTACAATGAGCAGTTCTTC. This translates into CASSSGQATYNEQFF.